This entry lists 24 T cell receptor beta chains sequenced from one sample in a study of blood T cell repertoires in COVID-19. Libraries were prepared by immunoSEQ multiplex PCR; TCRdb keeps only in-frame clonotypes and omits some of them. The sample carries under 300,000 clones, 88% recorded once. Sequenced material: peripheral blood. Receptor source: a woman in her thirties or forties who had recovered from COVID-19.

Remarks on this clone: One junction end does not reproduce the germline sequence, and a read error may be involved. The chain links TRBV25-1 to TRBJ1-2; 7 bases are shared with TRBD1. Germline V gene lookup returns CDR1 MGHDK and CDR2 SYGVNS. The CDR3 sequence is 11 residues long. The CDR3: CATGEGYGYTF. The DNA for the CDR3 is TGCGCCACAGGGGAGGGCTATGGCTACACCTTC.

The genes are TRBV7-2 and TRBJ2-1; D not resolved. Germline V lookup: CDR1 SGHTA, CDR2 FQGNSA. The CDR3 has 15 residues. Trimming pared 2 bases from V and 1 base from J, leaving 9 bases between. CDR3 in DNA: TGTGCCAGCAGCTTACGTAGAGAGTCCTACAATGAGCAGTTCTTC. This gives the protein CASSLRRESYNEQFF.

The rearrangement links TRBV9 to TRBJ2-1; 11 positions match TRBD2. V dropped 0 bases and J dropped 3; count of bases not matched to a gene: 5. CDR1 and CDR2 from the germline V gene are SGDLS and YYNGEE. The CDR3 is 17 amino acids. The CDR3 is CASSVGLAGQIYNEQFF. Here the CDR3 DNA reads TGTGCCAGCAGCGTAGGACTAGCGGGACAGATCTACAATGAGCAGTTCTTC.

The V gene is TRBV6-2 or TRBV6-3, the J gene TRBJ1-3; 7 positions agree with TRBD1. Germline V gene lookup returns CDR1 MNHEY and CDR2 SVGEGT. The V gene end was trimmed by 6 bases and the J gene end by 0 bases; junction bases not matched to a gene: 5. CDR3 length: 15 residues. This CDR3 is CASRPPGGSGNTIYF. In nucleotides, the CDR3 is TGTGCCAGCAGACCTCCAGGGGGCTCTGGAAACACCATATATTTT.

V usage is TRBV27 and J usage is TRBJ2-7; 7 nucleotides line up with TRBD2. Looked up from germline, CDR1 is MNHEY and CDR2 is SMNVEV (reference sequence). The CDR3 runs 13 residues. Trimming at V came to 5 bases and at J to 4 bases, leaving 5 bases not matched to a gene. In DNA form, the CDR3 reads TGTGCCAGCAGTCGGAGGGAGGGTTACGAGCAGTACTTC. It translates to CASSRREGYEQYF.

The chain has TRBV11-3 and TRBJ2-4; 12 bases fit TRBD2. The J segment lost 0 bases and the V segment lost 0 bases, leaving 9 bases of the junction unmatched. The CDR3 spans 20 residues. Germline V gives CDR1 SGHNT, CDR2 YENEEA. CDR3 bases: TGTGCCAGCAGCTTAGATGGACTAGCGGGACCATCCCTAGCCAAAAACATTCAGTACTTC. It codes for CASSLDGLAGPSLAKNIQYF.

V is TRBV5-1 and J is TRBJ2-5, with 8 bases fitting TRBD1. CDR3 size: 17 residues. Germline trimming cut 2 bases from V and 2 bases from J; bases unmatched to any gene: 11. From germline, CDR1 is SGHRS and CDR2 YFSETQ. CDR3 in DNA: TGCGCCAGCAGCTTACCCGGGACAGGAGTCTTACAAGAGACCCAGTACTTC. It is translated as CASSLPGTGVLQETQYF.

The rearrangement uses TRBV2 and TRBJ2-5; D unresolved. The CDR3 loop spans 13 amino acids. Germline CDR1 and CDR2: SNHLY and FYNNEI. V was cut by 6 bases and J by 2 bases, with 10 bases left in between. The DNA of the CDR3 is TGTGCCAGCAGAGCACTCTTACAAGAGACCCAGTACTTC. It specifies CASRALLQETQYF.

The table lists this clone with a few counts. CDR3 DNA sequence: TGTGCCAGTAGTACTCGACAGGGCCCTATCTACGAGCAGTACTTC. Its translation is CASSTRQGPIYEQYF. J is TRBJ2-7 and V is TRBV19, with TRBD1 matching 7 bases. This CDR3 is built from 15 residues. From germline, CDR1 is LNHDA and CDR2 SQIVND (reference sequence). V dropped 4 bases and J dropped 3; count of bases not matched to a gene: 9.

This chain uses TRBV5-8 with TRBJ2-5; D unclear. Deletions cut 0 bases from V and 2 bases from J, with 8 bases between. The CDR3 sequence is 14 residues long. Looked up from germline, CDR1 is SGHTS and CDR2 is YDEGEE. The CDR3 DNA sequence: TGTGCCAGCAGCTTGGGTCAGATTCAAGAGACCCAGTACTTC. This encodes CASSLGQIQETQYF.

The chain uses TRBV9 and TRBJ2-1, with D possibly being TRBD1 (6 bases). CDR3 length: 15 residues. CDR1 SGDLS and CDR2 YYNGEE come from the germline V gene. V shed 0 bases and J shed 3 bases, with 10 bases lying between them. CDR3 DNA: TGTGCCAGCAGCGTAGAGGACAGATACTACAATGAGCAGTTCTTC. Translating it yields CASSVEDRYYNEQFF. The full variable domain, rest sourced from reference TRBV9 and TRBJ2-1, is DSGVTQTPKHLITATGQRVTLRCSPRSGDLSVYWYQQSLDQGLQFLIQYYNGEERAKGNILERFSAQQFPDLHSELNLSSLELGDSALYFCASSVEDRYYNEQFFGPGTRLTVL.

The rearrangement links TRBV19 to TRBJ2-7; D might be TRBD1 (5 bases). The germline V gene has CDR1 LNHDA and CDR2 SQIVND (reference sequence). V lost 0 bases, J lost 6 bases, and 12 bases lay in between. The CDR3 is 14 amino acids. The CDR3 region is CASSIDLRQIEQYF. In nucleotides, the CDR3 is TGTGCCAGTAGTATAGATCTCCGACAGATCGAGCAGTACTTC. Looking up the rest from reference TRBV19 and TRBJ2-7 gives the full variable domain: DGGITQSPKYLFRKEGQNVTLSCEQNLNHDAMYWYRQDPGQGLRLIYYSQIVNDFQKGDIAEGYSVSREKKESFPLTVTSAQKNPTAFYLCASSIDLRQIEQYFGPGTRLTVT.

The V call is TRBV19, the J call TRBJ2-1, with 10 bases that match TRBD2. This CDR3 comprises 17 residues. V lost 4 bases to trimming and J lost 7 bases; unmatched junction nucleotides: 13. Germline V lookup: CDR1 LNHDA, CDR2 SQIVND (reference sequence). The CDR3 nucleotides read TGTGCCAGTAGTACGCCTAGCGGGAGCTTAATTGGGAATGAGCAGTTCTTC. Residues: CASSTPSGSLIGNEQFF.

The chain couples TRBV5-4 to TRBJ1-4; TRBD1 aligns across 9 bases. The CDR3 is made up of 16 amino acids. V was clipped by 3 bases and J by 4 bases; unmatched bases: 7. Germline CDR1 reads SGHNT; CDR2 reads YYREEE (reference sequence). This CDR3 is CASSSISTGGNEKLFF. The CDR3 DNA reads as TGTGCCAGCAGCTCAATATCGACAGGGGGTAATGAAAAACTGTTTTTT.

The chain has TRBV29-1 and TRBJ2-5; D may be TRBD2 (5 bases). The CDR3 sequence is 12 residues long. The germline CDR1 and CDR2 sequences are SQVTM and ANQGSEA. V shed 4 bases and J shed 2 bases, with 8 bases lying between them. The chain's CDR3 is CSVGGGQETQYF. The CDR3 nucleotides are TGCAGCGTTGGTGGCGGGCAAGAGACCCAGTACTTC. Using reference TRBV29-1 and TRBJ2-5 for the parts outside the CDR3, the full variable domain is SAVISQKPSRDICQRGTSLTIQCQVDSQVTMMFWYRQQPGQSLTLIATANQGSEATYESGFVIDKFPISRPNLTFSTLTVSNMSPEDSSIYLCSVGGGQETQYFGPGTRLLVL.

This sequence joins TRBV7-9 and TRBJ2-5, with D tentatively TRBD1 (5 bases). This CDR3 is built from 14 residues. V gave up 1 base and J gave up 5 bases, with 11 bases separating them. CDR1 is SEHNR, CDR2 FQNEAQ, per germline (reference sequence). CDR3 in amino acids: CASSLVGRAETQYF. For the CDR3, the DNA is TGTGCCAGCAGCTTAGTGGGCAGGGCGGAGACCCAGTACTTC.

CDR3 nucleotides: TGTGCCAGCAGACAAATGACAGGCGGGTACGAGCAGTACTTC. It encodes CASRQMTGGYEQYF. V and J are TRBV5-6 and TRBJ2-7; a weak D match, TRBD1 (6 bases). In germline, CDR1 is SGHDT, CDR2 YYEEEE. V was shortened by 5 bases and J by 4 bases, with 16 bases between the two germline ends. There are 14 residues in the CDR3.

The chain employs TRBV6-5 and TRBJ1-1; 11 bases map to TRBD1. This CDR3 is built from 15 residues. Germline V gene sequence: CDR1 MNHEY, CDR2 SVGAGI. V shed 5 bases and J 3 bases; nucleotides not matched to a gene: 5. The CDR3, as DNA: TGTGCCAGCAGTCACCGGGACAGGGGGTACACTGAAGCTTTCTTT. It codes for CASSHRDRGYTEAFF.

This CDR3 reads CASSLGAGANYEQYF. Here the CDR3 DNA reads TGTGCCAGCAGCTTAGGGGCGGGAGCGAACTACGAGCAGTACTTC. The chain has TRBV7-6 and TRBJ2-7, with 7 positions matching TRBD2. This CDR3 is 15 amino acids long. CDR1 and CDR2 (germline): SGHVS, FNYEAQ. Germline trimming cut 1 base from V and 3 bases from J; bases unmatched to any gene: 6.

The chain recombines TRBV7-8 with TRBJ1-6, with D perhaps matching TRBD1 (5 bases). This CDR3 region has 15 residues. Looked up from germline, CDR1 is SGHVS and CDR2 is FQNEAQ. V lost 1 base to trimming and J lost 8 bases, with 12 bases between them. CDR3 protein: CASSLVYRSDSPLHF. CDR3 sequence (DNA): TGTGCCAGCAGCTTAGTATACAGGAGTGATTCACCCCTCCACTTT.

The V and J genes are TRBV7-2 and TRBJ2-5, with D maybe TRBD2 (5 bases). Germline CDR1 reads SGHTA; CDR2 reads FQGNSA. V lost 5 bases and J lost 4, with 14 bases in between. CDR3 length equals 14 residues. The CDR3 spells CASSQSPGIETQYF. In DNA form, the CDR3 reads TGTGCCAGCAGCCAGTCCCCGGGGATAGAGACCCAGTACTTC.

The rearrangement joins TRBV28 to TRBJ2-7; possibly TRBD1 for D (5 bases). The CDR3 has 16 amino acids. Germline V gene data show CDR1 as MDHEN and CDR2 as SYDVKM. Trimming removed 5 bases at V and 3 bases at J, with 20 bases between. The CDR3 here is CASSLPPTGRIYEQYF. Written as DNA, the CDR3 is TGTGCCAGCAGTCTACCTCCTACAGGACGGATCTACGAGCAGTACTTC.

V is TRBV19 and J is TRBJ2-2, with a tentative D call TRBD1 (5 bases). Trimming shortened V by 4 bases and J by 5 bases, and 14 bases separated the two germline ends. This CDR3 region has 15 residues. CDR1 is LNHDA, CDR2 SQIVND, per germline (reference sequence). The CDR3 reads CASSTQMTATGELFF. CDR3 in DNA: TGTGCCAGTAGTACCCAAATGACAGCTACCGGGGAGCTGTTTTTT.

J is TRBJ2-7 and V is TRBV2; 10 bases fit TRBD2. The CDR3 extends over 14 amino acids. Germline V lookup: CDR1 SNHLY, CDR2 FYNNEI. V shed 8 bases, J shed 2 bases, and the junction held 6 bases outside the gene matches. CDR3 residues: CASGGGTSAYEQYF. CDR3 sequence (DNA): TGTGCCAGCGGGGGGGGGACTAGCGCCTACGAGCAGTACTTC.